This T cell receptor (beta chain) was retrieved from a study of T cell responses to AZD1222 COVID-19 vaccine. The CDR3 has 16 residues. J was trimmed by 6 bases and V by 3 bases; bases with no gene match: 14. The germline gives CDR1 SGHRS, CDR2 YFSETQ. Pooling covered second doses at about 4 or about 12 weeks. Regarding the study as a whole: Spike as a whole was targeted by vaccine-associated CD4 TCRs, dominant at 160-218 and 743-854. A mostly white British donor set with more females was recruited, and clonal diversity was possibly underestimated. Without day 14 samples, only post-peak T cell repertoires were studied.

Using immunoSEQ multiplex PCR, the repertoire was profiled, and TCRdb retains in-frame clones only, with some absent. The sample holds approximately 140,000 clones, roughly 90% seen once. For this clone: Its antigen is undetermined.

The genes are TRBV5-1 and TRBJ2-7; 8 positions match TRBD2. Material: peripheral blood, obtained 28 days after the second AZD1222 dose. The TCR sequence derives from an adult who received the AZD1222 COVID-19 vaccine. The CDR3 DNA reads TGCGCCAGCAGCTCCGACGGGAGGGCCTCCGGGGGCGAGCAGTACTTC. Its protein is CASSSDGRASGGEQYF.